This record concerns one T cell receptor beta chain sequence. Its antigen is undetermined. These data belong to a study of T cells in Graves' hyperthyroidism and ophthalmopathy. Study details: It was at initial diagnosis, before any treatment, that peripheral blood was collected.

Graves' hyperthyroidism without ophthalmopathy progression within 18 months was termed stable. What was amplified from RNA transcripts were TCR beta CDR3 regions. With the HTBI primer set, the TCR CDR3 went through a first round of RT-PCR. TCRdb recomputed calls from the multiplex PCR reads with MiXCR, one row per CDR3 protein. The data show hundreds of thousands of distinct CDR3 sequences, 13% seen once. Whole-study results and caveats: Ophthalmopathy cases were set apart from stable hyperthyroidism by a 13 V-J model. Ophthalmopathy prediction by the model preceded onset by a median approximately 6.9 months.

The germline CDR1 and CDR2 sequences are LGHDT and YNNKEL (reference sequence). After removal of 7 bases from V and 0 bases from J, the junction contained 5 bases not matched to a gene. The CDR3 is 14 residues long. Sequences were obtained from blood. The chain recombines TRBV3-1 with TRBJ2-5; 7 bases line up with TRBD1. The source of this sequence is a woman aged 18-29 years with Graves' hyperthyroidism. The DNA of the CDR3 is TGTGCCAGCACGCACAGGGGATACCAAGAGACCCAGTACTTC. It translates to CASTHRGYQETQYF.